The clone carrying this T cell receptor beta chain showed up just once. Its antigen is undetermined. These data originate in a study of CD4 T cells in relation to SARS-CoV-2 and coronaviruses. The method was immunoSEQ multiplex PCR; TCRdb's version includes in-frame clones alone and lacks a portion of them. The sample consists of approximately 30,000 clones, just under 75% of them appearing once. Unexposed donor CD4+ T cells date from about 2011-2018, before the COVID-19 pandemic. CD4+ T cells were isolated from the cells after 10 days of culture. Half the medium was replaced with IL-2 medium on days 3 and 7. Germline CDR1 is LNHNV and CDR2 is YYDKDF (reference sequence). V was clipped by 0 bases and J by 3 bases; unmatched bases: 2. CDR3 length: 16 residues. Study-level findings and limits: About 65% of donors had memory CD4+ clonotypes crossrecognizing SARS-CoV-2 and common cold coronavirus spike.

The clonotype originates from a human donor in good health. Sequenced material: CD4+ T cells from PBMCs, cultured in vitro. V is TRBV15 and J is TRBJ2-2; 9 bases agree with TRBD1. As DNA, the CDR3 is TGTGCCACCAGCAGAGATTGGACAGGGGACACCGGGGAGCTGTTTTTT. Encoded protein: CATSRDWTGDTGELFF. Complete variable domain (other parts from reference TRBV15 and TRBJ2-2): DAMVIQNPRYQVTQFGKPVTLSCSQTLNHNVMYWYQQKSSQAPKLLFHYYDKDFNNEADTPDNFQSRRPNTSFCFLDIRSPGLGDTAMYLCATSRDWTGDTGELFFGEGSRLTVL.